This T cell receptor (beta chain) was obtained from a study of shared clonotypes between healthy human individuals. Positive CCR7 selection of CD45RO-negative cells yielded the naive CD8 cells, and terminally differentiated effector memory CD45RA+ cells were excluded. This CDR3 has 17 residues. CDR1 is SGDLS and CDR2 is YYNGEE in the germline V gene. V lost 0 bases to trimming and J lost 8 bases; unmatched junction nucleotides: 14. Original methodology: Junction-only sequences without quality scores were provided by ImmunoSEQ, so filtering was different. The protocol was immunoSEQ multiplex PCR, while the TCRdb copy is restricted to in-frame clones and leaves out a portion. The V and J calls and clone size were taken over from that table, and D and trimming were inferred from the DNA. The sample includes about 2 million clones, about 95% of them seen just once.

Input material: naive CD8+ T cells sorted from blood. This clonotype originated in a man younger than 35 in good health. This chain uses TRBV9 with TRBJ2-1, with 7 bases identical to TRBD1. The CDR3 reads CASSVDSAWGRGYEQFF. The CDR3 region has the DNA TGTGCCAGCAGCGTAGACTCAGCGTGGGGCAGGGGGTATGAGCAGTTCTTC.